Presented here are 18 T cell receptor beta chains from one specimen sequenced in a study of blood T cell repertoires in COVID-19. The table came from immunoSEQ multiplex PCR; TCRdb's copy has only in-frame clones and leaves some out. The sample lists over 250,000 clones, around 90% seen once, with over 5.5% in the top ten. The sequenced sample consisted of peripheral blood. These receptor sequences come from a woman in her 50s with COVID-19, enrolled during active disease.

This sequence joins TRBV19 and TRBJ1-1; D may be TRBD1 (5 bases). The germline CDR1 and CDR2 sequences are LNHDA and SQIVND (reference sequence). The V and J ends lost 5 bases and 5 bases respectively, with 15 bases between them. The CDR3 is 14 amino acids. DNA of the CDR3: TGTGCCAGTAGTCTTTCGCGGGGGTTTACTGAAGCTTTCTTT. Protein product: CASSLSRGFTEAFF.

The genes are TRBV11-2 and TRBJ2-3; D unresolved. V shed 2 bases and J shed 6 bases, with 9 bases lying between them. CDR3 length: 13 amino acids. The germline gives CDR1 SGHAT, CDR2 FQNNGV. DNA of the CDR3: TGTGCCAGCAGCTTATTCCACACGGATACGCAGTATTTT. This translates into CASSLFHTDTQYF.

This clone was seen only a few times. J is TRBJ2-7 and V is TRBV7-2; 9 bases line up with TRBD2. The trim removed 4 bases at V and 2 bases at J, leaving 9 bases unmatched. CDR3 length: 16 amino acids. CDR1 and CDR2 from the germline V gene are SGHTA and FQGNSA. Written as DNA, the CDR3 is TGTGCCAGCAGCTACACCGGGACTAGCCGCACCTACGAGCAGTACTTC. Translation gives CASSYTGTSRTYEQYF.

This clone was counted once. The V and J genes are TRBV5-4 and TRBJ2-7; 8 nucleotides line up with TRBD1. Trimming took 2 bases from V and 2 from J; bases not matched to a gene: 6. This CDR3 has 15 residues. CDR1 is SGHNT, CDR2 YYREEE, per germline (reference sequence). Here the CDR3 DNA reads TGTGCCAGCAGCTTCCAGGGACAGGTAACCTACGAGCAGTACTTC. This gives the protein CASSFQGQVTYEQYF. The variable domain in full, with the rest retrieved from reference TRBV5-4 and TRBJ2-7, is ETGVTQSPTHLIKTRGQQVTLRCSSQSGHNTVSWYQQALGQGPQFIFQYYREEENGRGNFPPRFSGLQFPNYSSELNVNALELDDSALYLCASSFQGQVTYEQYFGPGTRLTVT.

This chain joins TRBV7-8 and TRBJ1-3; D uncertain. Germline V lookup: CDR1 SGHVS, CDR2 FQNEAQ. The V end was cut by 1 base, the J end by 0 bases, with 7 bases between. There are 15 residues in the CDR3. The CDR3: CASSLDLSSGNTIYF. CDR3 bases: TGTGCCAGCAGCTTAGACCTGAGCTCTGGAAACACCATATATTTT.

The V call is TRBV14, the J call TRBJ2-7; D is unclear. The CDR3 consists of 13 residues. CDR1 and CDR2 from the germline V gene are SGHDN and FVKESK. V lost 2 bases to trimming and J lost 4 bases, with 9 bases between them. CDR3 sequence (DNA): TGTGCCAGCAGCCAATACACCGGGTACGAGCAGTACTTC. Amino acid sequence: CASSQYTGYEQYF.

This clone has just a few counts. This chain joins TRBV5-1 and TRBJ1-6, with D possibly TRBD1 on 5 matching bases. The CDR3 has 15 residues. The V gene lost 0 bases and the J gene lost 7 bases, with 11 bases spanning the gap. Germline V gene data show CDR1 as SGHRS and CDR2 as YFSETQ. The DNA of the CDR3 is TGCGCCAGCAGCTTGGATGTACAGGCCAATTCACCCCTCCACTTT. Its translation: CASSLDVQANSPLHF.

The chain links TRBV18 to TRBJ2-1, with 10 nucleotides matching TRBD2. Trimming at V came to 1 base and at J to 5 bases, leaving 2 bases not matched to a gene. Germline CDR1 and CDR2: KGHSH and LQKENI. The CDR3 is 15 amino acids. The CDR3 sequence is CASSPRTSGDNEQFF. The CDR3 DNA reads TGTGCCAGCTCACCACGAACTAGCGGGGACAATGAGCAGTTCTTC.

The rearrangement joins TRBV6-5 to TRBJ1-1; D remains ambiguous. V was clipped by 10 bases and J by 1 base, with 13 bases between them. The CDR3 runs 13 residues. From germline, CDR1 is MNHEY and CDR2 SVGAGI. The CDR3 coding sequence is TGTGCCACCCGGCCTGGGCAGAACACTGAAGCTTTCTTT. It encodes CATRPGQNTEAFF.

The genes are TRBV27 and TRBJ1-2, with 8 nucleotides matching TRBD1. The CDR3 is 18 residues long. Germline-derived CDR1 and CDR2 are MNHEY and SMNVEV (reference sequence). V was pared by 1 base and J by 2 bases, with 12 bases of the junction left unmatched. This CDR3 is CASSLFARGLPYNYGYTF. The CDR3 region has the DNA TGTGCCAGCAGTTTATTCGCCAGGGGGCTACCCTACAACTATGGCTACACCTTC.

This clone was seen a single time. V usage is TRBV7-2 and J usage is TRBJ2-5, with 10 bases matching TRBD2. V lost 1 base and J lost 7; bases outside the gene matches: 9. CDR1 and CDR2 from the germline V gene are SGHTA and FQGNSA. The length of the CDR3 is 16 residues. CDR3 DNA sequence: TGTGCCAGCAGCTTAGAACCTAGCGGGAGTGGTAGGACCCAGTACTTC. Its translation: CASSLEPSGSGRTQYF.

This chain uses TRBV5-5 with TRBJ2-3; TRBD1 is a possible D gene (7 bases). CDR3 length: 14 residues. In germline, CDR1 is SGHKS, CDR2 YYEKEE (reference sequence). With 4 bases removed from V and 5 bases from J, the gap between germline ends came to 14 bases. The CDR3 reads CASSQRRGQDTQYF. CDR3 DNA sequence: TGTGCCAGCAGCCAACGGAGGGGGCAAGATACGCAGTATTTT.

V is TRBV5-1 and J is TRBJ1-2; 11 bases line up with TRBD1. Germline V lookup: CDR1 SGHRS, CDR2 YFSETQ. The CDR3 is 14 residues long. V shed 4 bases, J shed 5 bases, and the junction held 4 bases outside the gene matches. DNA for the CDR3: TGCGCCAGCAGCCCCGGGACAGGGGGTTATGGCTACACCTTC. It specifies CASSPGTGGYGYTF.

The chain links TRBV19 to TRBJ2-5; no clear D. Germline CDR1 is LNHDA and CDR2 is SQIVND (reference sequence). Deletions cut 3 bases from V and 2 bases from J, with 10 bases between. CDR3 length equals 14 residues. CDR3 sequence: CASSIGRPQETQYF. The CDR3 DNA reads TGTGCCAGTAGTATTGGGCGACCTCAAGAGACCCAGTACTTC.

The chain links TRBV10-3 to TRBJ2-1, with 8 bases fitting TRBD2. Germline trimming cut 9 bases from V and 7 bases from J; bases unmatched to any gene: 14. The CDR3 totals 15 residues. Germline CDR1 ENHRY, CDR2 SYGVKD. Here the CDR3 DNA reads TGTGCCATTAGCGGGGCGGGAGGTCCGTCGAATGAGCAGTTCTTC. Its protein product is CAISGAGGPSNEQFF.

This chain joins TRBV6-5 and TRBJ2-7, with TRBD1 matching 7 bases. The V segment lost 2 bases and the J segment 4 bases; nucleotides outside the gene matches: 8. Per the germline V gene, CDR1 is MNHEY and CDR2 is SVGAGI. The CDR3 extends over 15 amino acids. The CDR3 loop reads CASSYEGQRMYEQYF. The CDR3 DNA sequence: TGTGCCAGCAGTTACGAGGGACAGCGTATGTACGAGCAGTACTTC.

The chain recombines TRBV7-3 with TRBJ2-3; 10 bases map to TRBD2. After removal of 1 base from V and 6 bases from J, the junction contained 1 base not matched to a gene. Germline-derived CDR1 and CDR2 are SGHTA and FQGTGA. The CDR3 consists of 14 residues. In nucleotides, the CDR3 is TGTGCCAGCAGCTTAATAGCGGGGGGTGATACGCAGTATTTT. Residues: CASSLIAGGDTQYF. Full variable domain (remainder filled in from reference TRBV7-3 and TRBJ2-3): GAGVSQTPSNKVTEKGKYVELRCDPISGHTALYWYRQSLGQGPEFLIYFQGTGAADDSGLPNDRFFAVRPEGSVSTLKIQRTERGDSAVYLCASSLIAGGDTQYFGPGTRLTVL.

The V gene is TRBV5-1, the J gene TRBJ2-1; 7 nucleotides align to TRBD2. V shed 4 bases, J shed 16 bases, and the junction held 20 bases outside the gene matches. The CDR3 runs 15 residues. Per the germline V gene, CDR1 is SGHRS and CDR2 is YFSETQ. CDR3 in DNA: TGCGCCAGCAGCCTAGACGACGTAGCGGGTTCGAGCAGTTTCTTC. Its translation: CASSLDDVAGSSSFF.